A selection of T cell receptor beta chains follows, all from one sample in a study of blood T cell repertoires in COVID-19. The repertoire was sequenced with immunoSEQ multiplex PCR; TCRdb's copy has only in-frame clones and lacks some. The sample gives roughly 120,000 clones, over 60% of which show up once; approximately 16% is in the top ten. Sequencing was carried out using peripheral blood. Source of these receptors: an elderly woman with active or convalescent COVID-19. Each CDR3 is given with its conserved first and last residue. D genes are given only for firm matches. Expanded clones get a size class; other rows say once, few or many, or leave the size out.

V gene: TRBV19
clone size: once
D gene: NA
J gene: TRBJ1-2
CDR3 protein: CASSIYRAGYTF
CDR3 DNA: TGTGCCAGTAGTATCTACAGGGCGGGCTACACCTTC

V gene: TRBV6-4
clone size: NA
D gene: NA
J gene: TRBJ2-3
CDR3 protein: CASSPRGFREDTQYF
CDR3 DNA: TGTGCCAGCAGTCCCCGCGGTTTCCGGGAGGATACGCAGTATTTT

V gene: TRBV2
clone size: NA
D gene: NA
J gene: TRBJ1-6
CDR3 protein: CASIEQGRLNSPLHF
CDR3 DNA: TGTGCCAGCATAGAACAGGGACGTCTAAATTCACCCCTCCACTTT

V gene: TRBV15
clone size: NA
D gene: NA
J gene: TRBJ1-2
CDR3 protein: CATSRDLGTGGDGYTF
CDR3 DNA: TGTGCCACCAGCAGAGATCTTGGGACGGGGGGCGACGGCTACACCTTC

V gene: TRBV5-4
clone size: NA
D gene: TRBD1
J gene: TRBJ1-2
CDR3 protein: CASSRQAGGNYGYTF
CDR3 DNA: TGTGCCAGCAGCCGGCAGGCAGGGGGAAACTATGGCTACACCTTC

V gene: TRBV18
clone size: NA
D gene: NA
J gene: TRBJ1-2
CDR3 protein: CASSPKSSPEGYTF
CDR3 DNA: TGTGCCAGCTCACCGAAATCATCTCCGGAGGGCTACACCTTC

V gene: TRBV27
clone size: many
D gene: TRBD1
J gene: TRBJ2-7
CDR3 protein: CASSSPGQASFYEQYF
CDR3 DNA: TGTGCCAGCAGTTCCCCGGGACAGGCATCATTCTACGAGCAGTACTTC

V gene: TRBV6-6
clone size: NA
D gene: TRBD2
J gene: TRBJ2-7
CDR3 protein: CASSYLVIAGVYEQYF
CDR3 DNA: TGTGCCAGCAGTTACTTGGTAATAGCGGGAGTTTACGAGCAGTACTTC

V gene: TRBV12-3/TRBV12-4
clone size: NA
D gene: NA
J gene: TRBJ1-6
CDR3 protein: CASSLAGSPLHF
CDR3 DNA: TGTGCCAGCAGTTTGGCGGGTTCACCCCTCCACTTT

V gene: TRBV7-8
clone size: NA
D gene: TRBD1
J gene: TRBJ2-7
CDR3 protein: CASSGWDRGYEQYF
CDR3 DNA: TGTGCCAGCAGCGGGTGGGACAGGGGATACGAGCAGTACTTC

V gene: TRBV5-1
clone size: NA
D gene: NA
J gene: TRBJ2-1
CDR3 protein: CASSLTLAVANNEQFF
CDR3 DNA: TGCGCCAGCAGCTTGACACTAGCCGTAGCAAACAATGAGCAGTTCTTC

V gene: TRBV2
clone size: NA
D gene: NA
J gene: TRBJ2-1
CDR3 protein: CASSEAHRGGNEQFF
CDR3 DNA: TGTGCCAGCAGTGAAGCGCACAGGGGAGGCAATGAGCAGTTCTTC

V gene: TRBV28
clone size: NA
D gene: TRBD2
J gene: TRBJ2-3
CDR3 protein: CASSFQGTSGRGADTQYF
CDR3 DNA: TGTGCCAGCAGTTTCCAGGGGACTAGCGGGAGAGGGGCAGATACGCAGTATTTT

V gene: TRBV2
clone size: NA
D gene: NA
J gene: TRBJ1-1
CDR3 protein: CASSGGRPEAFF
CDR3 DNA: TGTGCCAGCTCGGGGGGGCGACCTGAAGCTTTCTTT

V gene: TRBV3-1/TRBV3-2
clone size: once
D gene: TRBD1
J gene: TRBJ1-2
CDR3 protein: CASSQQGTVIYGYTF
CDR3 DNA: TGTGCCAGCAGTCAACAGGGGACCGTTATCTATGGCTACACCTTC

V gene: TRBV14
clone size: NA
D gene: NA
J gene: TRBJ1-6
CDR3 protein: CASSQISGSYNSPLHF
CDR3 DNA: TGTGCCAGCAGCCAGATATCGGGGTCCTATAATTCACCCCTCCACTTT

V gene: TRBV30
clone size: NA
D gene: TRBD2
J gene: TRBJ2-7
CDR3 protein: CAWDTSASYEQYF
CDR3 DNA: TGTGCCTGGGATACTAGCGCGAGCTACGAGCAGTACTTC

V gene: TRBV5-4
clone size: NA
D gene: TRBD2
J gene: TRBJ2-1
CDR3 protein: CASSLFGGSHNEQFF
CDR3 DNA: TGTGCCAGCAGCTTGTTTGGCGGGAGCCACAATGAGCAGTTCTTC

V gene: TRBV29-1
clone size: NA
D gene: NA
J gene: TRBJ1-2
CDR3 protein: CSVFGSGTGQYGYTF
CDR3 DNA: TGCAGCGTTTTTGGTTCCGGCACAGGGCAGTATGGCTACACCTTC

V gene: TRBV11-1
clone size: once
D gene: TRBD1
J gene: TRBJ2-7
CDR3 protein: CASSPDRGNEQYF
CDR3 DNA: TGTGCCAGCTCCCCGGACAGGGGGAACGAGCAGTACTTC

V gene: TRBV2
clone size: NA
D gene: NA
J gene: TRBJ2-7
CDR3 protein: CASLEDSHTYEQYF
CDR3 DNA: TGTGCCAGCCTCGAGGACAGTCATACCTACGAGCAGTACTTC

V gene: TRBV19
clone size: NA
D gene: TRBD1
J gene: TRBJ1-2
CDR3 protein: CASSIEQGNGYTF
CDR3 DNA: TGTGCCAGTAGTATAGAACAGGGGAATGGCTACACCTTC

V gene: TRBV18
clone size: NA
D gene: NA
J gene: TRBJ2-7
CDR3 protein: CASSPWGVFRYEQYF
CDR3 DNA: TGTGCCAGCTCACCATGGGGGGTCTTTCGGTACGAGCAGTACTTC

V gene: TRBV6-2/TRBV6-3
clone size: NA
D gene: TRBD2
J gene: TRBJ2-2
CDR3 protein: CASRPQAGAKAGELFF
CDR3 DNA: TGTGCCAGCAGACCTCAAGCGGGAGCTAAGGCCGGGGAGCTGTTTTTT

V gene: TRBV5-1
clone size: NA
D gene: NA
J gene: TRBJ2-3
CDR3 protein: CASSHLGGSSTDTQYF
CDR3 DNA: TGCGCCAGCAGCCACCTTGGGGGGAGTAGCACAGATACGCAGTATTTT

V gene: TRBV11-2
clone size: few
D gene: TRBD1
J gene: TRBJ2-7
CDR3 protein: CASSHLDRGLSYEQYF
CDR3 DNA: TGTGCCAGCAGCCATTTAGACAGGGGGCTATCCTACGAGCAGTACTTC

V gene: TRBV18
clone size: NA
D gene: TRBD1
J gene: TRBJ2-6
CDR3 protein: CASSQLQGAPSGANVLTF
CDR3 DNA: TGTGCCAGCTCCCAACTTCAGGGGGCGCCGTCGGGGGCCAACGTCCTGACTTTC

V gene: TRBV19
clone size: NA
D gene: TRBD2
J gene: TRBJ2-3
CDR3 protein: CASSPSGTRADTQYF
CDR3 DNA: TGTGCCAGTAGCCCTAGCGGTACCCGAGCAGATACGCAGTATTTT

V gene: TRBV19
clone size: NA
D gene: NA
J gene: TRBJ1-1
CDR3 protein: CASTPGGAEAFF
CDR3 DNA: TGTGCCAGTACCCCGGGGGGGGCCGAAGCTTTCTTT

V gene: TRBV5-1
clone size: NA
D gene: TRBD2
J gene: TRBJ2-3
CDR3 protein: CASRDPSGSTDTQYF
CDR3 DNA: TGCGCCAGCAGAGACCCTAGCGGTAGCACAGATACGCAGTATTTT

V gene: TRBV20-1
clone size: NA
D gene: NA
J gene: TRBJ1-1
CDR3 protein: CSALAKTEAFF
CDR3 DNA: TGCAGTGCTTTAGCGAAAACTGAAGCTTTCTTT

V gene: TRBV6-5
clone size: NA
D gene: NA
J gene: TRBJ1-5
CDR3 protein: CASSRGQSNQPQHF
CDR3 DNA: TGTGCCAGCAGTCGAGGACAGAGCAATCAGCCCCAGCATTTT

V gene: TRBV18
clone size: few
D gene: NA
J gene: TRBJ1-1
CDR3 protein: CASSPYGDPNTNTEAFF
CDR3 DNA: TGTGCCAGCTCACCCTACGGAGACCCTAATACGAACACTGAAGCTTTCTTT

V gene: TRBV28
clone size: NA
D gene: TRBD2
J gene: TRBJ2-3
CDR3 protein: CASRAATSGLGTDTQYF
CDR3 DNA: TGTGCCAGCAGAGCCGCGACTAGCGGCCTCGGCACAGATACGCAGTATTTT

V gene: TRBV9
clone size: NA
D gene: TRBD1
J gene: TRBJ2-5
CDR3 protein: CASSAVGTGGAREETQYF
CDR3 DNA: TGTGCCAGCAGCGCAGTCGGGACAGGGGGCGCGCGGGAAGAGACCCAGTACTTC

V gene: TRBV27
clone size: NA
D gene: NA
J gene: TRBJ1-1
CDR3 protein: CASSYKMNTEAFF
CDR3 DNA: TGTGCCAGCAGTTACAAGATGAACACTGAAGCTTTCTTT

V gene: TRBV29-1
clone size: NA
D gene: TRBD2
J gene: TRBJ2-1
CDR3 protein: CSVEDRGGRGVNEQFF
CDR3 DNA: TGCAGCGTTGAAGATCGGGGCGGGAGGGGGGTAAATGAGCAGTTCTTC

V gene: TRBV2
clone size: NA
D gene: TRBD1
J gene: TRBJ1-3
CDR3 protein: CATSYRGSGNTIYF
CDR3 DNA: TGTGCCACGTCCTACAGGGGGTCTGGAAACACCATATATTTT

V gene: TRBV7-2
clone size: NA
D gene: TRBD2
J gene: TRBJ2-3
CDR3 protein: CASSPSGRMADTQYF
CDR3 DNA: TGTGCCAGCAGCCCTAGCGGGAGAATGGCAGATACGCAGTATTTT

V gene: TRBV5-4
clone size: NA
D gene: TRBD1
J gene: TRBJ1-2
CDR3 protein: CASSSPTGIVGYTF
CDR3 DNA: TGTGCCAGCAGCTCCCCGACAGGGATAGTTGGCTACACCTTC

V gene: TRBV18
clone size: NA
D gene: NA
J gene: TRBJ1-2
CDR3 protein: CASSPPGNYGYTF
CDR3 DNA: TGTGCCAGCTCACCGCCGGGAAACTATGGCTACACCTTC

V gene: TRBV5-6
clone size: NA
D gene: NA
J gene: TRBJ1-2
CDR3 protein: CASSSRGRSYGYTF
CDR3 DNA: TGTGCCAGCAGCTCGAGGGGGAGATCCTATGGCTACACCTTC

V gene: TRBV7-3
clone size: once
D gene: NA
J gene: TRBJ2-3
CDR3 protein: CASSPDSIPTDTQYF
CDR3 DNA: TGTGCCAGCAGCCCTGACTCCATCCCCACAGATACGCAGTATTTT

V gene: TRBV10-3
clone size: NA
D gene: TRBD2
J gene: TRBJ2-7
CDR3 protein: CAISGGLSGASYEQYF
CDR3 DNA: TGTGCCATCAGTGGGGGACTAAGCGGGGCCTCCTACGAGCAGTACTTC

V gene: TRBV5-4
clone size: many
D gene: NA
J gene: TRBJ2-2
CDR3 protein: CASSLARVRSTGELFF
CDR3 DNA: TGTGCCAGCAGCTTGGCCAGGGTTCGAAGCACCGGGGAGCTGTTTTTT

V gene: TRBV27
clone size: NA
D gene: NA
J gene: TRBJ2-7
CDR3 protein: CASSRDSLGAYEQYF
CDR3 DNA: TGTGCCAGCAGTCGGGACTCCTTAGGTGCCTACGAGCAGTACTTC

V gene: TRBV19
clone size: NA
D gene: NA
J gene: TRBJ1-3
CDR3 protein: CASSTYSSGNTIYF
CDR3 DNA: TGTGCCAGTAGTACCTACAGCTCTGGAAACACCATATATTTT

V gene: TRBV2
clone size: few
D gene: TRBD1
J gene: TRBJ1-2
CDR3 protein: CASSRDSNYGYTF
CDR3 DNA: TGTGCCAGCAGTAGGGACAGTAACTATGGCTACACCTTC

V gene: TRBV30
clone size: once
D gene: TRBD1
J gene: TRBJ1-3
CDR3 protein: CASHRGRGNTIYF
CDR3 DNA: TGTGCCAGCCACAGGGGGCGCGGAAACACCATATATTTT

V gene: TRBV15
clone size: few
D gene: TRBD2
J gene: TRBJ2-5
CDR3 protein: CATSRGLAGELETQYF
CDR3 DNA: TGTGCCACCAGCAGAGGTCTAGCGGGAGAGTTAGAGACCCAGTACTTC